The 24 T cell receptor beta chains given below trace back to one sample, sequenced in a study of T cells in localized non-small cell lung cancer. Profiled with immunoSEQ multiplex PCR; TCRdb holds only in-frame clones, not every one. The table includes tens of thousands of clones, around nine tenths detected once. The material was PBMCs, obtained before any cancer treatment. These TCRs come from a female donor with stage II lung adenocarcinoma.

V is TRBV27 and J is TRBJ2-1; no reliable D call. V lost 6 bases to trimming and J lost 2 bases, with 8 bases between them. Germline values: CDR1 MNHEY, CDR2 SMNVEV (reference sequence). CDR3 length equals 13 residues. CDR3 in DNA: TGTGCCAGCAGCCCCCGGGCCTACAATGAGCAGTTCTTC. Its translation: CASSPRAYNEQFF.

This clone came up once. The V call is TRBV20-1, the J call TRBJ2-5; D is ambiguous. The germline V gene has CDR1 DFQATT and CDR2 SNEGSKA (reference sequence). V was pared by 3 bases and J by 3 bases, with 5 bases between. There are 11 residues in the CDR3. In nucleotides, the CDR3 is TGCAGTGCTAGTGGAAAAGAGACCCAGTACTTC. Residues: CSASGKETQYF.

The chain joins TRBV6-5 to TRBJ1-4; the D is unclear. With 2 bases removed from V and 0 bases from J, the gap between germline ends came to 4 bases. This CDR3 has 14 residues. Germline V gene sequence: CDR1 MNHEY, CDR2 SVGAGI. CDR3 nucleotides: TGTGCCAGCAGTTACAGCCCAACTAATGAAAAACTGTTTTTT. This codes for CASSYSPTNEKLFF.

The V call is TRBV19, the J call TRBJ2-4, with 7 nucleotides matching TRBD2. J gave up 4 bases and V 7 bases, and 7 bases lay outside the gene matches. The germline V gene encodes CDR1 LNHDA and CDR2 SQIVND (reference sequence). CDR3 length: 14 residues. The CDR3 nucleotides read TGTGCCAGTATGGCGCCTAGCGGTAAAAACATTCAGTACTTC. Its protein is CASMAPSGKNIQYF.

This chain uses TRBV27 with TRBJ2-7; D may match TRBD1 or TRBD2 (5 bases each). The CDR3 spans 15 residues. Trimming cost V 5 bases and J 0 bases, with 14 bases left between them. Looked up from germline, CDR1 is MNHEY and CDR2 is SMNVEV (reference sequence). CDR3 sequence reads: CASSPWDGYSYEQYF. The CDR3 nucleotides are TGTGCCAGCAGTCCGTGGGACGGTTACTCCTACGAGCAGTACTTC.

This sequence joins TRBV5-1 and TRBJ2-1; D gene unclear. Germline assignment: CDR1 SGHRS and CDR2 YFSETQ. CDR3 size: 17 residues. V lost 2 bases and J lost 7, with 22 bases in between. CDR3 loop: CASSFPPPGSGENEQFF. Written as DNA, the CDR3 is TGCGCCAGCAGCTTCCCCCCCCCTGGGTCAGGTGAGAATGAGCAGTTCTTC.

The rearrangement uses TRBV9 and TRBJ1-1; D is perhaps TRBD1 (5 bases). V lost 3 bases to trimming and J lost 7 bases, with 16 bases between them. CDR1 and CDR2 from the germline V gene are SGDLS and YYNGEE. This CDR3 region has 14 residues. The CDR3 coding sequence is TGTGCCAGCAGCGCGATAAGGGGATTGAATGAAGCTTTCTTT. This gives the protein CASSAIRGLNEAFF. The variable domain in full, with the rest retrieved from reference TRBV9 and TRBJ1-1, is DSGVTQTPKHLITATGQRVTLRCSPRSGDLSVYWYQQSLDQGLQFLIQYYNGEERAKGNILERFSAQQFPDLHSELNLSSLELGDSALYFCASSAIRGLNEAFFGQGTRLTVV.

For the CDR3, the DNA is TGCGCCAGCAGCTCGGGGGCCGGGAGAACCTACGAGCAGTACTTC. Residues: CASSSGAGRTYEQYF. This sequence joins TRBV5-1 and TRBJ2-7, with D tentatively TRBD1 or TRBD2 (6 bases each). The V and J ends lost 3 bases and 2 bases respectively, with 15 bases between them. Germline CDR1 and CDR2: SGHRS and YFSETQ. The CDR3 loop spans 15 amino acids.

The gene calls are TRBV5-4 and TRBJ2-1; D gene uncertain. In germline, CDR1 is SGHNT, CDR2 YYREEE (reference sequence). This CDR3 has 13 residues. V was clipped by 0 bases and J by 7 bases, with 8 bases between them. CDR3 nucleotides: TGTGCCAGCAGCTTGGAGTCCAATAATGAGCAGTTCTTC. Residues: CASSLESNNEQFF.

The V gene is TRBV11-1, the J gene TRBJ2-7; either TRBD1 or TRBD2 may supply D (6 bases each). CDR3 size: 15 residues. CDR1 SGHAT and CDR2 FQDESV come from the germline V gene (reference sequence). The V end lost 0 bases, the J end lost 0 bases, and 9 bases lay between the germline ends. The DNA of the CDR3 is TGTGCCAGCAGCTTAGCGGGGGGCCGCTCCTACGAGCAGTACTTC. Amino acids: CASSLAGGRSYEQYF.

The CDR3 loop reads CASSLGDHRELEFF. The CDR3 coding sequence is TGTGCCAGCAGTTTAGGGGATCACAGGGAACTCGAGTTCTTC. The V and J genes are TRBV27 and TRBJ2-1; perhaps TRBD1 as D (6 bases). CDR1 and CDR2 from the germline V gene are MNHEY and SMNVEV (reference sequence). The CDR3 loop spans 14 amino acids. V lost 2 bases and J 14 bases, leaving 19 bases between the germline ends.

This chain connects TRBV5-5 to TRBJ2-1, with D maybe TRBD1 (7 bases). Per germline, CDR1 SGHKS and CDR2 YYEKEE (reference sequence). V was clipped by 4 bases and J by 2 bases, with 13 bases between them. The CDR3 contains 15 residues. The CDR3 nucleotides read TGTGCCAGCAGCCTCAGGGGGGTCACCTACAATGAGCAGTTCTTC. Its translation is CASSLRGVTYNEQFF. The variable domain in full, with the rest retrieved from reference TRBV5-5 and TRBJ2-1, is DAGVTQSPTHLIKTRGQQVTLRCSPISGHKSVSWYQQVLGQGPQFIFQYYEKEERGRGNFPDRFSARQFPNYSSELNVNALLLGDSALYLCASSLRGVTYNEQFFGPGTRLTVL.

The gene calls are TRBV7-6 and TRBJ1-6; TRBD1 matches 8 bases. This CDR3 spans 16 amino acids. After removal of 1 base from V and 3 bases from J, the junction contained 2 bases not matched to a gene. Germline V CDR1 and CDR2: SGHVS, FNYEAQ. CDR3 bases: TGTGCCAGCAGCTTAGGGACAGGGATCTATAATTCACCCCTCCACTTT. It specifies CASSLGTGIYNSPLHF.

V and J are TRBV7-8 and TRBJ1-2; D is possibly TRBD1 (6 bases). The V gene lost 5 bases and the J gene lost 1 base, with 11 bases spanning the gap. The CDR3 consists of 14 residues. Germline V gene lookup returns CDR1 SGHVS and CDR2 FQNEAQ. In DNA form, the CDR3 reads TGTGCCAGCAGCAATACAGGGATTAACTATGGCTACACCTTC. Its protein product is CASSNTGINYGYTF.

The gene calls are TRBV6-1 and TRBJ2-4, with D possibly being TRBD2 (5 bases). The ends were cut back, 1 base at V and 3 bases at J, with 16 bases in the middle. Germline CDR1 reads MNHNS; CDR2 reads SASEGT. CDR3 size: 17 residues. The CDR3 loop reads CASSEGGLYYVKNIQYF. The CDR3 DNA is TGTGCCAGCAGTGAAGGAGGACTTTACTATGTCAAAAACATTCAGTACTTC.

The CDR3 region has the DNA TGTGCCAGCAGTGAACGGGACAGAGGAGACGAGCAGTACTTC. Its protein is CASSERDRGDEQYF. The chain couples TRBV2 to TRBJ2-7; 7 nucleotides match TRBD1. The V gene end was trimmed by 2 bases and the J gene end by 5 bases; junction bases not matched to a gene: 6. Germline V gene data show CDR1 as SNHLY and CDR2 as FYNNEI. The CDR3 is 14 amino acids.

V gene TRBV5-1 combines with J gene TRBJ1-6; D is perhaps TRBD1 (6 bases). This CDR3 spans 15 amino acids. Germline V CDR1 and CDR2: SGHRS, YFSETQ. Between the trimmed V and J ends, which lost 2 bases and 0 bases, there was a span of 6 bases. In nucleotides, the CDR3 is TGCGCCAGCAGCTTACAGGGCTCCTATAATTCACCCCTCCACTTT. Protein product: CASSLQGSYNSPLHF.

V usage is TRBV7-8 and J usage is TRBJ1-4; tentatively, D is TRBD1 (5 bases). Germline loops: CDR1 SGHVS, CDR2 FQNEAQ. The CDR3 length is 14 residues. V was shortened by 5 bases and J by 8 bases, with 15 bases between the two germline ends. The CDR3 loop is CASSRGGVPEKLFF. CDR3 nucleotide sequence: TGTGCCAGCAGCCGTGGAGGGGTGCCAGAAAAACTGTTTTTT.

The count of this clone is one. The chain links TRBV5-4 to TRBJ2-1; TRBD2 matches at 7 bases. The CDR3 covers 14 residues. V was clipped by 0 bases and J by 8 bases; unmatched bases: 5. Germline V lookup: CDR1 SGHNT, CDR2 YYREEE (reference sequence). The CDR3 reads CASSLVLATDEQFF. CDR3 sequence (DNA): TGTGCCAGCAGCTTGGTACTAGCGACAGATGAGCAGTTCTTC.

The gene calls are TRBV6-5 and TRBJ2-7, with D hard to call. The CDR3 covers 15 residues. From germline, CDR1 is MNHEY and CDR2 SVGAGI. V lost 5 bases and J 2 bases, leaving 16 bases between the germline ends. The CDR3 region is CASSPLENGAYEQYF. CDR3 coding DNA: TGTGCCAGCAGTCCTCTAGAAAACGGAGCCTACGAGCAGTACTTC.

This sequence joins TRBV7-9 and TRBJ1-1; TRBD1 agrees at 7 bases. Germline loops: CDR1 SEHNR, CDR2 FQNEAQ (reference sequence). V lost 5 bases to trimming and J lost 2 bases; unmatched junction nucleotides: 8. The CDR3 has 15 residues. The DNA of the CDR3 is TGTGCCAGCAGCAGTAAGGGACAGACAAACACTGAAGCTTTCTTT. Its protein product is CASSSKGQTNTEAFF.

The rearrangement links TRBV5-1 to TRBJ2-5; unclear D gene. Between the trimmed V and J ends, which lost 5 bases and 5 bases, there was a span of 16 bases. In germline, CDR1 is SGHRS, CDR2 YFSETQ. CDR3 length: 14 residues. CDR3 region: CASSQAAAWETQYF. DNA for the CDR3: TGCGCCAGCAGTCAGGCGGCGGCTTGGGAGACCCAGTACTTC.

V gene TRBV29-1 combines with J gene TRBJ2-7; 8 bases align to TRBD1. V lost 7 bases to trimming and J lost 3 bases; unmatched junction nucleotides: 11. Germline values: CDR1 SQVTM, CDR2 ANQGSEA. The CDR3 spans 14 residues. The CDR3 coding sequence is TGCAGCGCCCTATCCCTTGACAGGGGCTACGAGCAGTACTTC. Residues: CSALSLDRGYEQYF.

This chain links TRBV6-6 with TRBJ1-6, with 11 bases matching TRBD1. The CDR3 contains 15 residues. J gave up 10 bases and V 0 bases, and 2 bases lay outside the gene matches. The germline gives CDR1 MNHNY, CDR2 SVGAGI (reference sequence). The CDR3 DNA reads TGTGCCAGCAGTTACTCTTGGACAGGGGGCTCACCCCTCCACTTT. Its protein product is CASSYSWTGGSPLHF.